Listed here are 29 T cell receptor beta chains from one sample, sequenced in a study of T-cell memory formation after mild COVID-19. A single record per CDR3 protein comes from TCRdb applying MiXCR to the 5' RACE reads. The table lists about 110,000 distinct CDR3 sequences, 12% of them singletons. Sample: PBMCs or a T cell subset sorted from them (not recorded which). These receptor sequences come from an adult woman who had mild COVID-19 (a few samples of this study predate the infection). Cell type and time point are not known.

This chain uses TRBV14 with TRBJ2-1; D might be TRBD1 (5 bases). The length of the CDR3 is 14 residues. The V gene lost 4 bases and the J gene lost 3 bases, with 10 bases spanning the gap. Germline-derived CDR1 and CDR2 are SGHDN and FVKESK. In DNA, the CDR3 is TGTGCCAGCAGCCTCAGGGTGGACTACAATGAGCAGTTCTTC. Protein sequence: CASSLRVDYNEQFF.

This rearrangement joins TRBV25-1 to TRBJ2-1; D is ambiguous. CDR1 is MGHDK and CDR2 is SYGVNS in the germline V gene. The CDR3 is 14 amino acids. Deletions cut 2 bases from V and 4 bases from J, with 9 bases between. The CDR3: CASSEALWYNEQFF. DNA of the CDR3: TGTGCCAGCAGTGAAGCCCTCTGGTACAATGAGCAGTTCTTC.

In this sample, this clonotype turned up many times. The gene calls are TRBV6-4 and TRBJ2-7; tentatively, D is TRBD2 (6 bases). Germline V gene data show CDR1 as MRHNA and CDR2 as SNTAGT. V gave up 5 bases and J gave up 2 bases, with 16 bases separating them. The CDR3 is 15 amino acids. Here the CDR3 DNA reads TGTGCCAGCAGTATCCTAGCGTATCAGACCTACGAGCAGTACTTC. Protein product: CASSILAYQTYEQYF.

The chain recombines TRBV4-1 with TRBJ2-3, with 14 bases lining up with TRBD2. CDR3 length: 18 amino acids. CDR1 is MGHRA, CDR2 YSYEKL, per germline. Trimming cost V 4 bases and J 0 bases; bases outside gene matches: 6. The CDR3 is CASSRWTSGGRSTDTQYF. In DNA, the CDR3 is TGCGCCAGCAGCCGTTGGACTAGCGGGGGGAGGAGCACAGATACGCAGTATTTT.

This clonotype was observed a handful of times. The chain couples TRBV12-3 or TRBV12-4 to TRBJ2-6; maybe TRBD1 (6 bases). The CDR3 is made up of 15 amino acids. The ends were cut back, 4 bases at V and 2 bases at J, with 9 bases in the middle. CDR3 protein: CASSSTGTGANVLTF. The DNA of the CDR3 is TGTGCCAGCAGTTCGACAGGAACTGGGGCCAACGTCCTGACTTTC.

CDR3 coding DNA: TGCAGTGCTAGGGACGGTACTTACAATGAGCAGTTCTTC. This gives the protein CSARDGTYNEQFF. The chain employs TRBV20-1 and TRBJ2-1; D gene ambiguous. Germline CDR1 and CDR2: DFQATT and SNEGSKA (reference sequence). CDR3 size: 13 residues. The V gene lost 3 bases and the J gene lost 4 bases, with 10 bases spanning the gap.

J is TRBJ2-7 and V is TRBV5-1; D perhaps matches TRBD1 (6 bases). Trimming pared 4 bases from V and 6 bases from J, leaving 14 bases between. This CDR3 has 13 residues. Germline V gene lookup returns CDR1 SGHRS and CDR2 YFSETQ. The CDR3 region is CASSPDRFSEQYF. The CDR3 DNA reads TGCGCCAGCAGCCCCGACAGGTTTAGCGAGCAGTACTTC. The full variable domain, with the rest looked up from reference TRBV5-1 and TRBJ2-7, is KAGVTQTPRYLIKTRGQQVTLSCSPISGHRSVSWYQQTPGQGLQFLFEYFSETQRNKGNFPGRFSGRQFSNSRSEMNVSTLELGDSALYLCASSPDRFSEQYFGPGTRLTVT.

The chain carries TRBV11-3 and TRBJ2-7; D gene ambiguous. The CDR3 is 14 amino acids. CDR1 SGHNT and CDR2 YENEEA come from the germline V gene. V was trimmed by 6 bases and J by 3 bases, leaving 15 bases between them. Here the CDR3 DNA reads TGTGCCAGCAGAGGTTCACTCCACAACTACGAGCAGTACTTC. It is translated as CASRGSLHNYEQYF.

This chain joins TRBV5-5 and TRBJ2-1; TRBD2 matches at 9 bases. The V and J ends lost 2 bases and 10 bases, in that order; junction bases with no gene match: 7. The CDR3 extends over 14 amino acids. Germline CDR1 SGHKS, CDR2 YYEKEE (reference sequence). Here the CDR3 DNA reads TGTGCCAGCAGCTTCCTCGGGCTAGCGGGGGAGCAGTTCTTC. Protein sequence: CASSFLGLAGEQFF. The whole variable domain, remainder taken from reference TRBV5-5 and TRBJ2-1, is DAGVTQSPTHLIKTRGQQVTLRCSPISGHKSVSWYQQVLGQGPQFIFQYYEKEERGRGNFPDRFSARQFPNYSSELNVNALLLGDSALYLCASSFLGLAGEQFFGPGTRLTVL.

This clonotype was observed a few times. V usage is TRBV24-1 and J usage is TRBJ2-2, with 7 bases lining up with TRBD1. Germline V gene lookup returns CDR1 KGHDR and CDR2 SFDVKD. The CDR3 loop spans 16 amino acids. J was trimmed by 5 bases and V by 3 bases; bases with no gene match: 8. CDR3 DNA sequence: TGTGCCACCAGTGATCGCGAGGACAGGTCGACCGGGGAGCTGTTTTTT. The encoded protein is CATSDREDRSTGELFF.

CDR3 in amino acids: CASSDGLAGVLGDTQYF. Here the CDR3 DNA reads TGTGCCAGCAGTGATGGACTAGCGGGAGTATTGGGGGATACGCAGTATTTT. V usage is TRBV25-1 and J usage is TRBJ2-3; 13 bases align to TRBD2. Germline CDR1 MGHDK, CDR2 SYGVNS. With 3 bases clipped from V and 6 bases from J, the junction kept 9 bases outside the gene matches. This CDR3 is built from 17 residues.

The chain links TRBV9 to TRBJ2-3; perhaps D is TRBD1 or TRBD2 (6 bases each). Trimming left V 0 bases short and J 1 base short, with 9 bases between. The CDR3 loop spans 15 amino acids. Germline V gives CDR1 SGDLS, CDR2 YYNGEE. The CDR3 here is CASSVEGGGTDTQYF. In DNA, the CDR3 is TGTGCCAGCAGCGTAGAGGGGGGTGGCACAGATACGCAGTATTTT.

The chain recombines TRBV24-1 with TRBJ2-2; perhaps TRBD1 as D (6 bases). Trimming removed 4 bases from V and 1 base from J, with 12 bases in between. The germline V gene encodes CDR1 KGHDR and CDR2 SFDVKD. There are 16 residues in the CDR3. CDR3 sequence reads: CATSEHPGQNTGELFF. The CDR3 nucleotides are TGTGCCACCAGTGAACACCCGGGACAGAACACCGGGGAGCTGTTTTTT.

This clonotype occurred a few times. This chain links TRBV4-1 with TRBJ2-2; D remains unclear. CDR1 is MGHRA, CDR2 YSYEKL, per germline. The germline V and J ends were trimmed by 2 bases and 5 bases, with 9 bases remaining between them. The length of the CDR3 is 14 residues. The CDR3 is CASSQPGPTGELFF. The CDR3 nucleotides read TGCGCCAGCAGCCAACCCGGACCGACCGGGGAGCTGTTTTTT.

V usage is TRBV7-9 and J usage is TRBJ2-5; TRBD1 matches at 9 bases. The CDR3 extends over 14 amino acids. CDR1 is SEHNR, CDR2 FQNEAQ, per germline (reference sequence). With 5 bases clipped from V and 1 base from J, the junction kept 2 bases outside the gene matches. Here the CDR3 reads CASSPGQGQETQYF. In DNA form, the CDR3 reads TGTGCCAGCAGCCCGGGACAGGGCCAAGAGACCCAGTACTTC.

The sample holds a few counts of this clonotype. This chain joins TRBV15 and TRBJ2-3, with a possible D match to TRBD2 (6 bases). CDR1 and CDR2 (germline): LNHNV, YYDKDF (reference sequence). The length of the CDR3 is 15 residues. Trimming took 0 bases from V and 4 from J, leaving 11 bases between them. This CDR3 reads CATSRDKAGPDTQYF. The CDR3 coding sequence is TGTGCCACCAGCAGAGATAAGGCGGGGCCAGATACGCAGTATTTT.

J is TRBJ2-4 and V is TRBV7-9, with D maybe TRBD2 (6 bases). V lost 2 bases and J lost 1, with 12 bases in between. There are 16 residues in the CDR3. CDR1 and CDR2 from the germline V gene are SEHNR and FQNEAQ (reference sequence). The CDR3 reads CASSLSWDSAKNIQYF. The DNA for the CDR3 is TGTGCCAGCAGCTTATCTTGGGACTCTGCCAAAAACATTCAGTACTTC.

This clonotype was detected a few times. V usage is TRBV7-9 and J usage is TRBJ1-4, with 9 bases aligning to TRBD1. The CDR3 sequence is 14 residues long. The V segment lost 2 bases and the J segment 8 bases; nucleotides outside the gene matches: 3. The germline CDR1 and CDR2 sequences are SEHNR and FQNEAQ (reference sequence). CDR3 in DNA: TGTGCCAGCAGCTTATCGGGACAGGGCGAAAAACTGTTTTTT. Its protein product is CASSLSGQGEKLFF.

The table lists this clonotype with a few counts. The chain employs TRBV15 and TRBJ1-5, with D perhaps TRBD1 (5 bases). The CDR3 runs to 16 residues. Germline V gives CDR1 LNHNV, CDR2 YYDKDF (reference sequence). V gave up 0 bases and J gave up 3 bases, with 12 bases separating them. The CDR3 bases are TGTGCCACCAGCAGAGATCGGGACCTCTACAATCAGCCCCAGCATTTT. As protein: CATSRDRDLYNQPQHF. Looking up the rest from reference TRBV15 and TRBJ1-5 gives the full variable domain: DAMVIQNPRYQVTQFGKPVTLSCSQTLNHNVMYWYQQKSSQAPKLLFHYYDKDFNNEADTPDNFQSRRPNTSFCFLDIRSPGLGDTAMYLCATSRDRDLYNQPQHFGDGTRLSIL.

This clonotype was detected a few times. A read error may account for a junction end that differs from germline. The chain joins TRBV6-6 to TRBJ1-3; 10 bases line up with TRBD1. The germline gives CDR1 MNHNY, CDR2 SVGAGI (reference sequence). There are 11 residues in the CDR3. The CDR3 loop is CASSWGQGLNF. CDR3 bases: TGTGCCAGCAGTTGGGGACAGGGGCTAAATTTT.

This clonotype was found a few times. The chain recombines TRBV19 with TRBJ2-1, with 13 positions matching TRBD2. The V gene end was trimmed by 5 bases and the J gene end by 0 bases; junction bases not matched to a gene: 7. The CDR3 is 18 residues long. The germline CDR1 and CDR2 sequences are LNHDA and SQIVND (reference sequence). The CDR3 DNA sequence: TGTGCCAGTAGTTCGTGGACTAGCGGGGGAAGCTCCTACAATGAGCAGTTCTTC. The encoded protein is CASSSWTSGGSSYNEQFF.

This sequence joins TRBV6-5 and TRBJ2-5; D possibly matches TRBD1 or TRBD2 (7 bases each). The V end lost 5 bases, the J end lost 2 bases, and 24 bases lay between the germline ends. Germline V gene lookup returns CDR1 MNHEY and CDR2 SVGAGI. The CDR3 runs to 18 residues. CDR3 DNA: TGTGCCAGCAGTCTCCGGGGGGACAGCTATGTTACACAAGAGACCCAGTACTTC. Its translation: CASSLRGDSYVTQETQYF.

This clonotype was recorded at least ten times. The chain uses TRBV7-9 and TRBJ2-1; possible D gene TRBD2, 5 bases. CDR3 length: 10 amino acids. The V gene's germline CDR1 is SEHNR and CDR2 FQNEAQ (reference sequence). Trimming took 8 bases from V and 6 from J, leaving 5 bases between them. The CDR3 DNA sequence: TGTGCCAGCGGAGGCAATGAGCAGTTCTTC. It specifies CASGGNEQFF.

This clonotype was seen a handful of times. The V and J genes are TRBV5-5 and TRBJ2-1; no clear D. The CDR3 covers 14 residues. Germline V CDR1 and CDR2: SGHKS, YYEKEE (reference sequence). Trimming stripped 0 bases from V and 5 bases from J, with 9 bases between. This chain's CDR3 is CASSLEGANNEQFF. The CDR3 DNA reads as TGTGCCAGCAGCTTGGAGGGCGCAAACAATGAGCAGTTCTTC.

This clonotype was seen a few times. The gene calls are TRBV30 and TRBJ2-5; 7 bases map to TRBD2. Germline V gives CDR1 GTSNPN, CDR2 SVGIG (reference sequence). Losses at the gene ends were 0 bases for V and 1 base for J; bases not matched to a gene: 8. The CDR3 spans 16 residues. CDR3 nucleotide sequence: TGTGCCTGGAGTGTAGACCAGCGGGGTGGCCAAGAGACCCAGTACTTC. This encodes CAWSVDQRGGQETQYF.

This clonotype appeared a few times. This chain uses TRBV25-1 with TRBJ2-3; 9 bases agree with TRBD2. V was clipped by 3 bases and J by 2 bases; unmatched bases: 6. Germline CDR1 MGHDK, CDR2 SYGVNS. This CDR3 has 16 residues. The CDR3 sequence: CASSDLAGEYTDTQYF. CDR3 in DNA: TGTGCCAGCAGTGATTTAGCGGGAGAGTACACAGATACGCAGTATTTT.

In this sample, this clonotype turned up a few times. The gene calls are TRBV10-3 and TRBJ2-7; 11 bases match TRBD2. Germline lookup yields CDR1 ENHRY and CDR2 SYGVKD. The V segment lost 11 bases and the J segment 2 bases; nucleotides outside the gene matches: 5. This CDR3 contains 13 residues. This CDR3 reads CAGGTSGPYEQYF. The CDR3 bases are TGTGCCGGCGGGACTAGCGGACCCTACGAGCAGTACTTC.

This clonotype was seen at least ten times. V usage is TRBV13 and J usage is TRBJ2-7, with 13 bases fitting TRBD2. The CDR3 has 15 amino acids. Germline CDR1 PRHDT, CDR2 FYEKMQ (reference sequence). V was pared by 4 bases and J by 6 bases, with 6 bases of the junction left unmatched. The DNA for the CDR3 is TGTGCCAGCAGCTCCCGGACTAGCGGGAGTGGCGAGCAGTACTTC. This translates into CASSSRTSGSGEQYF.

This clonotype has only a few counts. V usage is TRBV24-1 and J usage is TRBJ2-1; 13 nucleotides line up with TRBD2. The junction had 8 bases not matched to a gene; V was cut back by 3 bases and J by 1 base. Germline CDR1 KGHDR, CDR2 SFDVKD. The CDR3 is 19 amino acids. CDR3 in DNA: TGTGCCACCAGTGATGGGGGGACTAGCGGGATCCTTTCCTACAATGAGCAGTTCTTC. This encodes CATSDGGTSGILSYNEQFF.